The rows below give T cell receptor beta chains drawn from one sample of a study of shared clonotypes between healthy human individuals. The data were produced by immunoSEQ multiplex PCR, yet TCRdb's version contains in-frame clones alone and is incomplete. Of hundreds of thousands of clones in the sample, approximately 96% were seen once. Specimen: naive CD8+ T cells sorted from blood. All receptors derive from a woman aged 25-40 years in good health. Both conserved end residues are part of each CDR3. Fields, in order: D gene, V gene, clone size, J gene, CDR3 DNA, CDR3 protein. The D gene is left open where the match is weak. Part of the rows lack a size; the others show once, few, many or a class for expanded clones.

D gene: NA
V gene: TRBV15
clone size: NA
J gene: TRBJ2-2
CDR3 DNA: TGTGCCACCAGCACCGGGTTAGCGCCCGGGGAGCTGTTTTTT
CDR3 protein: CATSTGLAPGELFF

D gene: TRBD2
V gene: TRBV10-3
clone size: once
J gene: TRBJ2-1
CDR3 DNA: TGTGCCATCAGTCTAAGCGGGGGAGACAATGAGCAGTTCTTC
CDR3 protein: CAISLSGGDNEQFF

D gene: NA
V gene: TRBV10-3
clone size: NA
J gene: TRBJ1-1
CDR3 DNA: TGTGCCATCCAGACCCGGGCAGGGGCCGAAGCTTTCTTT
CDR3 protein: CAIQTRAGAEAFF

D gene: NA
V gene: TRBV4-1
clone size: NA
J gene: TRBJ1-5
CDR3 DNA: TGCGCCAGCAGCCAACCTCCCGGACTGATTAGCAATCAGCCCCAGCATTTT
CDR3 protein: CASSQPPGLISNQPQHF

D gene: NA
V gene: TRBV28
clone size: NA
J gene: TRBJ1-2
CDR3 DNA: TGTGCCAGCAGTTTATCGGGCAGGGCCCAGTACTATGGCTACACCTTC
CDR3 protein: CASSLSGRAQYYGYTF

D gene: TRBD1
V gene: TRBV28
clone size: NA
J gene: TRBJ2-7
CDR3 DNA: TGTGCCAGCAGTTTACCGCCAAGACAGGGTTCCTACGAGCAGTACTTC
CDR3 protein: CASSLPPRQGSYEQYF

D gene: NA
V gene: TRBV5-6
clone size: NA
J gene: TRBJ2-7
CDR3 DNA: TGTGCCAGCAGCTTGAGGTCGGACGGGATCTACGAGCAGTACTTC
CDR3 protein: CASSLRSDGIYEQYF

D gene: NA
V gene: TRBV6-1
clone size: NA
J gene: TRBJ1-6
CDR3 DNA: TGTGCCAGCACCTCCGCGGCACCCCTCCACTTT
CDR3 protein: CASTSAAPLHF

D gene: NA
V gene: TRBV14
clone size: NA
J gene: TRBJ2-4
CDR3 DNA: TGTGCCAGCAGCCAAGATGTGGAGGGGGACATTCAGTACTTC
CDR3 protein: CASSQDVEGDIQYF

D gene: NA
V gene: TRBV28
clone size: NA
J gene: TRBJ2-1
CDR3 DNA: TGTGCCAGCAGTGGACAGACGGGGGACAATGAGCAGTTCTTC
CDR3 protein: CASSGQTGDNEQFF

D gene: NA
V gene: TRBV28
clone size: NA
J gene: TRBJ2-7
CDR3 DNA: TGTGCCAGCAGTCTTCAACCGGGACCCGCATTAGGGGAGCAGTACTTC
CDR3 protein: CASSLQPGPALGEQYF

D gene: NA
V gene: TRBV6-5
clone size: NA
J gene: TRBJ1-3
CDR3 DNA: TGTGCCAGCAGAAAGGGGAAGAGCTCTGGAAACACCATATATTTT
CDR3 protein: CASRKGKSSGNTIYF

D gene: NA
V gene: TRBV7-6
clone size: NA
J gene: TRBJ2-7
CDR3 DNA: TGTGCCAGCAGCAGCATGGGGGGGCCCGAGCAGTACTTC
CDR3 protein: CASSSMGGPEQYF

D gene: TRBD2
V gene: TRBV9
clone size: NA
J gene: TRBJ2-2
CDR3 DNA: TGTGCCAGCAGCCTAGTCGCGGGAGGGCTTATCGGGGAGCTGTTTTTT
CDR3 protein: CASSLVAGGLIGELFF

D gene: NA
V gene: TRBV4-1
clone size: NA
J gene: TRBJ2-7
CDR3 DNA: TGCGCCAGCAGCCAAGAAGATGGGGATCGGTCATCCAACTCCTACGAGCAGTACTTC
CDR3 protein: CASSQEDGDRSSNSYEQYF

D gene: NA
V gene: TRBV6-6
clone size: NA
J gene: TRBJ2-7
CDR3 DNA: TGTGCCAGCAGATGGACCGGGAGCTCCTACGAGCAGTACTTC
CDR3 protein: CASRWTGSSYEQYF

D gene: NA
V gene: TRBV29-1
clone size: NA
J gene: TRBJ1-4
CDR3 DNA: TGCAGCGGGGGGGGTGGCAGAGATAATGAAAAACTGTTTTTT
CDR3 protein: CSGGGGRDNEKLFF

D gene: TRBD2
V gene: TRBV6-1
clone size: NA
J gene: TRBJ2-7
CDR3 DNA: TGTGCCAGCAGTGGGGGACTAGCGGGACGGTTCTCCTACGAGCAGTACTTC
CDR3 protein: CASSGGLAGRFSYEQYF

D gene: TRBD1
V gene: TRBV29-1
clone size: NA
J gene: TRBJ1-2
CDR3 DNA: TGCAGCGTTGACGGCGACAGGGGGCCCTATGGCTACACCTTC
CDR3 protein: CSVDGDRGPYGYTF

D gene: TRBD2
V gene: TRBV27
clone size: NA
J gene: TRBJ2-2
CDR3 DNA: TGTGCCAGCAGCAGACTAGCGGGAGGGCCCCCCGGGGAGCTGTTTTTT
CDR3 protein: CASSRLAGGPPGELFF

D gene: TRBD1
V gene: TRBV18
clone size: NA
J gene: TRBJ1-1
CDR3 DNA: TGTGCCAGCTCAAAGGAGGGGGCGAACACTGAAGCTTTCTTT
CDR3 protein: CASSKEGANTEAFF

D gene: NA
V gene: TRBV28
clone size: NA
J gene: TRBJ2-7
CDR3 DNA: TGTGCCAGCAGTTTTGGGACTGGTACCTACGAGCAGTACTTC
CDR3 protein: CASSFGTGTYEQYF

D gene: NA
V gene: TRBV5-4
clone size: NA
J gene: TRBJ2-3
CDR3 DNA: TGTGCCAGCACTAGGGGGGAGCCTAGCACAGATACGCAGTATTTT
CDR3 protein: CASTRGEPSTDTQYF

D gene: NA
V gene: TRBV28
clone size: NA
J gene: TRBJ2-5
CDR3 DNA: TGTGCCAGCAGTTTAGTGGGGGCTCAAGAGACCCAGTACTTC
CDR3 protein: CASSLVGAQETQYF

D gene: TRBD1
V gene: TRBV4-1
clone size: NA
J gene: TRBJ2-7
CDR3 DNA: TGCGCCAGCAGCCTTATAGGGACAGGGAACTACGAGCAGTACTTC
CDR3 protein: CASSLIGTGNYEQYF

D gene: TRBD1
V gene: TRBV7-9
clone size: NA
J gene: TRBJ2-1
CDR3 DNA: TGTGCCAGCAGCTTACAACACGCCGGGACAGAGACCTACAATGAGCAGTTCTTC
CDR3 protein: CASSLQHAGTETYNEQFF

D gene: TRBD1
V gene: TRBV7-9
clone size: NA
J gene: TRBJ1-2
CDR3 DNA: TGTGCCAGCAGCTTAGTTGGGACAGAGCGTGGCTACACCTTC
CDR3 protein: CASSLVGTERGYTF

D gene: NA
V gene: TRBV19
clone size: NA
J gene: TRBJ1-1
CDR3 DNA: TGTGCCAGTAGTAGAGGGACATATGTAAACACTGAAGCTTTCTTT
CDR3 protein: CASSRGTYVNTEAFF

D gene: NA
V gene: TRBV7-2
clone size: NA
J gene: TRBJ2-7
CDR3 DNA: TGTGCCAGCAGCCCGACGACTAGCTCCTACGAGCAGTACTTC
CDR3 protein: CASSPTTSSYEQYF

D gene: TRBD1
V gene: TRBV6-8
clone size: NA
J gene: TRBJ1-5
CDR3 DNA: TGTGCCAGCAGTTACACACCGGGACAGAAGAATCAGCCCCAGCATTTT
CDR3 protein: CASSYTPGQKNQPQHF

D gene: NA
V gene: TRBV19
clone size: NA
J gene: TRBJ1-1
CDR3 DNA: TGTGCCAGTAGTATATCGAATCGTGGCACTGAAGCTTTCTTT
CDR3 protein: CASSISNRGTEAFF

D gene: NA
V gene: TRBV25-1
clone size: NA
J gene: TRBJ1-4
CDR3 DNA: TGTGCCGCCCAGGACGAAAAACTGTTTTTT
CDR3 protein: CAAQDEKLFF

D gene: NA
V gene: TRBV5-6
clone size: NA
J gene: TRBJ2-3
CDR3 DNA: TGTGCCAGCAGCTTCAGGGGATCTGAGTATTTT
CDR3 protein: CASSFRGSEYF

D gene: NA
V gene: TRBV7-6
clone size: NA
J gene: TRBJ1-3
CDR3 DNA: TGTGCCAGCAGCTTGACAGTCTCCTCTGGAAACACCATATATTTT
CDR3 protein: CASSLTVSSGNTIYF

D gene: TRBD2
V gene: TRBV7-9
clone size: once
J gene: TRBJ2-1
CDR3 DNA: TGTGCCAGCAGCTTTGGGACTAGCGGGAGTAATGAGCAGTTCTTC
CDR3 protein: CASSFGTSGSNEQFF

D gene: TRBD1
V gene: TRBV6-4
clone size: NA
J gene: TRBJ2-7
CDR3 DNA: TGTGCCAGCAGTGAGGGGACAGGGGTCTACGAGCAGTACTTC
CDR3 protein: CASSEGTGVYEQYF

D gene: NA
V gene: TRBV15
clone size: NA
J gene: TRBJ2-6
CDR3 DNA: TGTGCCACCAGCACCCGTACGATGACTAGGGCCAACGTCCTGACTTTC
CDR3 protein: CATSTRTMTRANVLTF

D gene: NA
V gene: TRBV5-6
clone size: NA
J gene: TRBJ2-7
CDR3 DNA: TGTGCCAGCAGCTTCGGTGGCTCCTACGAGCAGTACTTC
CDR3 protein: CASSFGGSYEQYF

D gene: NA
V gene: TRBV11-2
clone size: once
J gene: TRBJ2-2
CDR3 DNA: TGTGCCAGCAGCTTAGATAGGGGGACCGGGGAGCTGTTTTTT
CDR3 protein: CASSLDRGTGELFF

D gene: NA
V gene: TRBV19
clone size: NA
J gene: TRBJ1-4
CDR3 DNA: TGTGCCATCCCGGGACAAACTCCCCTTAATGAAAAACTGTTTTTT
CDR3 protein: CAIPGQTPLNEKLFF

D gene: NA
V gene: TRBV13
clone size: NA
J gene: TRBJ1-1
CDR3 DNA: TGTGCCAGCAGCCGGGCCTTGAGGAGGGACACTGAAGCTTTCTTT
CDR3 protein: CASSRALRRDTEAFF

D gene: NA
V gene: TRBV13
clone size: NA
J gene: TRBJ2-1
CDR3 DNA: TGTGCCAGCAGCCTAAAGCGGATACAGGTCAATGAGCAGTTCTTC
CDR3 protein: CASSLKRIQVNEQFF

D gene: NA
V gene: TRBV6-5
clone size: NA
J gene: TRBJ1-1
CDR3 DNA: TGTGCCAGCGGGTTTATCTCGACCGCTGAAGCTTTCTTT
CDR3 protein: CASGFISTAEAFF

D gene: NA
V gene: TRBV2
clone size: once
J gene: TRBJ2-7
CDR3 DNA: TGTGCCAGCAGTGAAAGGTTTTCGTATGGCGAGCAGTACTTC
CDR3 protein: CASSERFSYGEQYF

D gene: TRBD1
V gene: TRBV27
clone size: NA
J gene: TRBJ2-4
CDR3 DNA: TGTGCCAGCAGTCACAGGACAGGGGAAAACATTCAGTACTTC
CDR3 protein: CASSHRTGENIQYF

D gene: NA
V gene: TRBV5-4
clone size: NA
J gene: TRBJ2-3
CDR3 DNA: TGTGCCAGCAGCTGGCTAGGAAGCACAGATACGCAGTATTTT
CDR3 protein: CASSWLGSTDTQYF

D gene: NA
V gene: TRBV28
clone size: NA
J gene: TRBJ1-2
CDR3 DNA: TGTGCCAGCAGTTCAGTAGGCTACACCTTC
CDR3 protein: CASSSVGYTF

D gene: NA
V gene: TRBV27
clone size: NA
J gene: TRBJ2-1
CDR3 DNA: TGTGCCAGCATGGCGTACAATGAGCAGTTCTTC
CDR3 protein: CASMAYNEQFF

D gene: NA
V gene: TRBV28
clone size: NA
J gene: TRBJ1-1
CDR3 DNA: TGTGCCAGCAGTTTCCGCGCTTTGAACACTGAAGCTTTCTTT
CDR3 protein: CASSFRALNTEAFF

D gene: TRBD2
V gene: TRBV27
clone size: NA
J gene: TRBJ2-3
CDR3 DNA: TGTGCCAGCTTTCCCAGCGGGACTAGCACAGATACGCAGTATTTT
CDR3 protein: CASFPSGTSTDTQYF

D gene: TRBD1
V gene: TRBV27
clone size: NA
J gene: TRBJ1-5
CDR3 DNA: TGTGCCAGCAGTTTCTCCAGGGGGGCGAATCAGCCCCAGCATTTT
CDR3 protein: CASSFSRGANQPQHF

D gene: NA
V gene: TRBV7-9
clone size: once
J gene: TRBJ2-7
CDR3 DNA: TGTGCCAGCAGCTTTGAACTTTACGAGCAGTACTTC
CDR3 protein: CASSFELYEQYF

D gene: TRBD2
V gene: TRBV6-1
clone size: NA
J gene: TRBJ2-2
CDR3 DNA: TGTGCCAGCAGTCAAGCAGGACTAGCGGGAGGGCAGGTCACCGGGGAGCTGTTTTTT
CDR3 protein: CASSQAGLAGGQVTGELFF